This T cell receptor (beta chain) was sequenced in a study of shared clonotypes between healthy human individuals. Looking at the study overall: The study enrolled a couple of women and a few men aged 18 to 49. Study-wide results and caveats: A few donors had 4% to 6.5% of their naive CD4 clonotypes in common. Memory subsets generally showed lower estimated richness than naive subsets.

This CDR3 region has 19 residues. Germline V gives CDR1 MNHEY, CDR2 SMNVEV (reference sequence). Trimming at V came to 5 bases and at J to 3 bases, leaving 19 bases not matched to a gene. Profiled with immunoSEQ multiplex PCR; TCRdb holds only in-frame clones, not every one. The table shows about 980,000 clones, with about three quarters occurring only once. Free of recent acute infections or vaccinations, the donors were healthy HIV-negative adults. For this clone: Its antigen is unidentified.

V gene TRBV27 combines with J gene TRBJ2-1; 7 positions match TRBD1. Sample: memory CD4+ T cells sorted from blood. Specified subset: CD45RA-negative fraction. The clonotype originates from a man younger than 35 in good health. The CDR3 spells CASSPPPTNRGYNYNEQFF. For the CDR3, the DNA is TGTGCCAGCAGTCCGCCTCCGACGAACAGGGGATATAACTACAATGAGCAGTTCTTC.